What follows are 7 T cell receptor beta chains derived from one specimen sequenced in a study of T cell responses to AZD1222 COVID-19 vaccine. TCRdb's copy holds only in-frame clones and misses some; the assay was immunoSEQ multiplex PCR. Altogether some 150,000 clones are present, approximately 90% being singletons, with the ten largest covering roughly 5%. The source material was peripheral blood, sampled on day 0 of AZD1222 vaccination. Receptors originate from an adult in good health.

The chain has TRBV7-9 and TRBJ2-3; D unresolved. Trimming pared 2 bases from V and 5 bases from J, leaving 8 bases between. The CDR3 extends over 13 amino acids. Germline loops: CDR1 SEHNR, CDR2 FQNEAQ (reference sequence). DNA of the CDR3: TGTGCCAGCAGCTTAACGGCAGAAGATACGCAGTATTTT. Encoded protein: CASSLTAEDTQYF.

This clone was detected once. The chain has TRBV6-6 and TRBJ2-3; D ambiguous. Deletions cut 4 bases from V and 3 bases from J, with 5 bases between. CDR1 and CDR2 (germline): MNHNY, SVGAGI (reference sequence). This CDR3 spans 12 amino acids. The DNA of the CDR3 is TGTGCCAGCAGTTCCAGGACAGATACGCAGTATTTT. Its translation is CASSSRTDTQYF.

The chain joins TRBV18 to TRBJ1-1; no reliable D call. The V end lost 8 bases, the J end lost 3 bases, and 13 bases lay between the germline ends. This CDR3 has 13 residues. CDR1 is KGHSH, CDR2 LQKENI, per germline. CDR3: CASNGAGDTEAFF. Here the CDR3 DNA reads TGTGCCAGCAACGGCGCGGGTGACACTGAAGCTTTCTTT.

CDR3 DNA sequence: TGTGCCAGCAGGGTGAGACAGGGGCGACAAGAGACCCAGTACTTC. It specifies CASRVRQGRQETQYF. The V and J genes are TRBV6-5 and TRBJ2-5; the match to TRBD1 covers 8 bases. The J segment lost 2 bases and the V segment lost 6 bases, leaving 8 bases of the junction unmatched. This CDR3 spans 15 amino acids. Germline V CDR1 and CDR2: MNHEY, SVGAGI.

The rearrangement joins TRBV6-2 or TRBV6-3 to TRBJ1-2; the D gene is possibly TRBD1 (6 bases). The CDR3 has 13 residues. The germline CDR1 and CDR2 sequences are MNHEY and SVGEGT. Trimming pared 6 bases from V and 2 bases from J, leaving 10 bases between. CDR3 DNA sequence: TGTGCCAGCAGCCTTACAGGGAACTATGGCTACACCTTC. Translating it yields CASSLTGNYGYTF.

V gene TRBV29-1 combines with J gene TRBJ2-1; 13 positions match TRBD2. The length of the CDR3 is 14 residues. Trimming at V came to 8 bases and at J to 8 bases, leaving 9 bases not matched to a gene. The germline gives CDR1 SQVTM, CDR2 ANQGSEA. Here the CDR3 DNA reads TGCAGCACAAGACTAGCGGGAGGTGTTGATGAGCAGTTCTTC. Translating gives CSTRLAGGVDEQFF.

Written as DNA, the CDR3 is TGTGCCAGCAGCTCCATTGGCGGGGGGGCTAATGAGCAGTTCTTC. Residues: CASSSIGGGANEQFF. V is TRBV7-9 and J is TRBJ2-1, with 9 bases identical to TRBD2. Per germline, CDR1 SEHNR and CDR2 FQNEAQ (reference sequence). V shed 4 bases and J 7 bases; nucleotides not matched to a gene: 8. The CDR3 sequence is 15 residues long.